This entry concerns a single TCR beta chain. The data stem from a study of blood T cell repertoires in COVID-19. Germline V CDR1 and CDR2: MNHNY, SVGAGI (reference sequence). There are 13 residues in the CDR3. V lost 2 bases and J lost 5, with 9 bases in between. Authors' data handling: Amplification with reference gene primers provided the estimates of nucleated cell counts. Measured with immunoSEQ multiplex PCR; TCRdb has only the in-frame clones, and not every one. The V and J calls and the clone size are those of that table, but D and trimming were determined from the DNA. Of some 210,000 clones in the sample, 82% were seen once.

Sequencing was performed on peripheral blood. The chain uses TRBV6-6 and TRBJ2-5; D might be TRBD2 (5 bases). This TCR was recovered from a woman aged 40-49 years with acute or convalescent COVID-19. The CDR3, as DNA: TGTGCCAGCAGTTACCGGGGAGAGGAGACCCAGTACTTC. It encodes CASSYRGEETQYF.